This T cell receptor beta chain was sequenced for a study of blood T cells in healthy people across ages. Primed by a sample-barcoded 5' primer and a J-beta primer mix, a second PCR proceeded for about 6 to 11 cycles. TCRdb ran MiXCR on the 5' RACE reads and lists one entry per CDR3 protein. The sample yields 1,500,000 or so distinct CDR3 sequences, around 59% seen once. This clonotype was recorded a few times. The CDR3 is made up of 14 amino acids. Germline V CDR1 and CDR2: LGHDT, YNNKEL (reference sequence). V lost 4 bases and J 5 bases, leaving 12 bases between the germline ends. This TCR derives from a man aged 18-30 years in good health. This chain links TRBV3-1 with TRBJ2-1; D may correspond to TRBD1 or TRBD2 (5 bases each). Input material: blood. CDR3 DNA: TGTGCCAGCAGCCGTCGGTCGGGGCACAATGAGCAGTTCTTC. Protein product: CASSRRSGHNEQFF.